This is a list of T cell receptor beta chains from one sample in a study of Ad26.COV2.S vaccination and SARS-CoV-2 variants. This table comes from immunoSEQ multiplex PCR, and its TCRdb copy is limited to in-frame clones, with some not included. This repertoire shows roughly 420,000 clones, approximately 88% found once; its top ten account for roughly 4%. This sample comprised peripheral blood, obtained in a trial of Ad26.COV2.S vaccine versus placebo. These receptor sequences come from a person aged 18-65 years who received the Ad26.COV2.S COVID-19 vaccine or a placebo. Both conserved end residues are part of each CDR3. Each record gives: D gene, clone size, V gene, J gene, CDR3 protein, CDR3 DNA. The D gene is left open where the match is weak. Expanded clones are given a class, and other clones once, few, many or no size at all.

d_gene: TRBD1; abundance: NA; v_gene: TRBV5-1; j_gene: TRBJ1-4; CDR3aa: CASSLGGQGATVGEKLFF; CDR3nt: TGCGCCAGCAGCCTCGGGGGACAGGGGGCGACGGTCGGTGAAAAACTGTTTTTT
d_gene: NA; abundance: NA; v_gene: TRBV7-9; j_gene: TRBJ2-2; CDR3aa: CASRHLAPNTGELFF; CDR3nt: TGTGCCAGCAGGCATCTAGCGCCGAACACCGGGGAGCTGTTTTTT
d_gene: NA; abundance: NA; v_gene: TRBV5-6; j_gene: TRBJ2-1; CDR3aa: CASSLAYNEQFF; CDR3nt: TGTGCCAGCAGCTTGGCTTACAATGAGCAGTTCTTC
d_gene: NA; abundance: NA; v_gene: TRBV10-3; j_gene: TRBJ2-7; CDR3aa: CAIAGTASSYEQYF; CDR3nt: TGTGCCATCGCCGGGACGGCAAGCTCCTACGAGCAGTACTTC
d_gene: TRBD1; abundance: NA; v_gene: TRBV15; j_gene: TRBJ2-2; CDR3aa: CATSGRQGLRNTGELFF; CDR3nt: TGTGCCACCAGCGGAAGACAGGGGCTGCGAAACACCGGGGAGCTGTTTTTT
d_gene: TRBD1; abundance: NA; v_gene: TRBV28; j_gene: TRBJ2-1; CDR3aa: CASSRPRDRSYNEQFF; CDR3nt: TGTGCCAGCAGTCGCCCCCGGGACAGATCTTACAATGAGCAGTTCTTC
d_gene: NA; abundance: NA; v_gene: TRBV6-2/TRBV6-3; j_gene: TRBJ1-1; CDR3aa: CASSFGLTEAFF; CDR3nt: TGTGCCAGCAGTTTCGGGCTAACTGAAGCTTTCTTT
d_gene: NA; abundance: NA; v_gene: TRBV4-1; j_gene: TRBJ1-2; CDR3aa: CASSQGWGDYGYTF; CDR3nt: TGCGCCAGCAGCCAAGGGTGGGGGGACTATGGCTACACCTTC
d_gene: NA; abundance: NA; v_gene: TRBV29-1; j_gene: TRBJ1-2; CDR3aa: CSVRQVRDYTF; CDR3nt: TGCAGCGTTAGACAGGTCAGGGACTACACCTTC
d_gene: NA; abundance: NA; v_gene: TRBV5-4; j_gene: TRBJ1-3; CDR3aa: CASSLGGSGNTIYF; CDR3nt: TGTGCCAGCAGCTTGGGGGGATCTGGAAACACCATATATTTT
d_gene: NA; abundance: NA; v_gene: TRBV30; j_gene: TRBJ1-2; CDR3aa: CAWSGGAAQGYTF; CDR3nt: TGTGCCTGGAGCGGTGGGGCAGCTCAAGGCTACACCTTC
d_gene: NA; abundance: NA; v_gene: TRBV19; j_gene: TRBJ1-1; CDR3aa: CASSTLEGFTEAFF; CDR3nt: TGTGCCAGTAGTACCTTAGAGGGGTTCACTGAAGCTTTCTTT
d_gene: TRBD1; abundance: NA; v_gene: TRBV30; j_gene: TRBJ1-3; CDR3aa: CAWQRGLGNTIYF; CDR3nt: TGTGCCTGGCAGAGGGGGCTAGGAAACACCATATATTTT
d_gene: TRBD2; abundance: NA; v_gene: TRBV18; j_gene: TRBJ2-1; CDR3aa: CASSPIAGGYNEQFF; CDR3nt: TGTGCCAGCTCCCCCATAGCGGGGGGCTACAATGAGCAGTTCTTC
d_gene: NA; abundance: NA; v_gene: TRBV7-2; j_gene: TRBJ2-2; CDR3aa: CASKRPSSNTGELFF; CDR3nt: TGTGCCAGCAAGCGCCCGAGCTCGAACACCGGGGAGCTGTTTTTT
d_gene: TRBD1; abundance: once; v_gene: TRBV9; j_gene: TRBJ1-3; CDR3aa: CASSVAGTVTGNTIYF; CDR3nt: TGTGCCAGCAGCGTAGCGGGGACAGTAACTGGAAACACCATATATTTT
d_gene: NA; abundance: NA; v_gene: TRBV19; j_gene: TRBJ2-5; CDR3aa: CASSIESATGQETQYF; CDR3nt: TGTGCCAGTAGTATAGAGTCGGCGACAGGTCAAGAGACCCAGTACTTC
d_gene: TRBD2; abundance: NA; v_gene: TRBV12-3/TRBV12-4; j_gene: TRBJ2-1; CDR3aa: CASSAGVNEQFF; CDR3nt: TGTGCCAGCAGTGCGGGGGTGAATGAGCAGTTCTTC
d_gene: NA; abundance: NA; v_gene: TRBV19; j_gene: TRBJ2-2; CDR3aa: CASRRQGQAKGELFF; CDR3nt: TGTGCCAGTAGAAGGCAGGGGCAGGCGAAAGGGGAGCTGTTTTTT
d_gene: NA; abundance: once; v_gene: TRBV15; j_gene: TRBJ2-3; CDR3aa: CATSRRRDPDTQYF; CDR3nt: TGTGCCACCAGCAGACGAAGGGATCCGGATACGCAGTATTTT
d_gene: TRBD1; abundance: once; v_gene: TRBV28; j_gene: TRBJ2-7; CDR3aa: CASRAGTGPYEQYF; CDR3nt: TGTGCCAGCAGGGCCGGGACAGGGCCCTACGAGCAGTACTTC
d_gene: NA; abundance: NA; v_gene: TRBV19; j_gene: TRBJ1-1; CDR3aa: CASSILRGGANTEAFF; CDR3nt: TGTGCCAGTAGTATCCTCCGTGGGGGGGCTAACACTGAAGCTTTCTTT
d_gene: NA; abundance: NA; v_gene: TRBV6-5; j_gene: TRBJ1-5; CDR3aa: CASSISGRNQPQHF; CDR3nt: TGTGCCAGCAGCATTAGCGGTCGCAATCAGCCCCAGCATTTT
d_gene: TRBD1; abundance: NA; v_gene: TRBV5-3; j_gene: TRBJ1-5; CDR3aa: CARSGRDRHNQPQHF; CDR3nt: TGTGCCAGAAGCGGCCGGGACAGGCACAATCAGCCCCAGCATTTT
d_gene: TRBD1; abundance: NA; v_gene: TRBV19; j_gene: TRBJ1-5; CDR3aa: CASKGTGDQPQHF; CDR3nt: TGTGCCAGTAAGGGGACAGGGGATCAGCCCCAGCATTTT
d_gene: NA; abundance: NA; v_gene: TRBV6-2/TRBV6-3; j_gene: TRBJ2-7; CDR3aa: CASSYSSAFAGAIYEQYF; CDR3nt: TGTGCCAGCAGTTACTCTTCGGCGTTCGCGGGGGCCATATACGAGCAGTACTTC
d_gene: TRBD2; abundance: NA; v_gene: TRBV19; j_gene: TRBJ2-7; CDR3aa: CASSIAGGKTYEQYF; CDR3nt: TGTGCCAGTAGTATAGCGGGGGGGAAAACCTACGAGCAGTACTTC
d_gene: NA; abundance: NA; v_gene: TRBV4-1; j_gene: TRBJ2-7; CDR3aa: CASSQDFARAYEQYF; CDR3nt: TGCGCCAGCAGCCAAGATTTCGCCAGAGCCTACGAGCAGTACTTC
d_gene: TRBD1; abundance: NA; v_gene: TRBV3-1/TRBV3-2; j_gene: TRBJ2-7; CDR3aa: CASRKQGNSYEQYF; CDR3nt: TGTGCCAGCAGAAAACAGGGGAACTCCTACGAGCAGTACTTC
d_gene: NA; abundance: NA; v_gene: TRBV6-6; j_gene: TRBJ2-7; CDR3aa: CASSYGGSEQYF; CDR3nt: TGTGCCAGTTCTTATGGTGGAAGTGAGCAGTACTTC
d_gene: NA; abundance: NA; v_gene: TRBV27; j_gene: TRBJ2-1; CDR3aa: CASSPRRVADNEQFF; CDR3nt: TGTGCCAGCAGTCCGCGGCGTGTAGCAGACAATGAGCAGTTCTTC
d_gene: NA; abundance: NA; v_gene: TRBV18; j_gene: TRBJ1-2; CDR3aa: CASSPPPGRPNYGYTF; CDR3nt: TGTGCCAGCTCACCACCTCCGGGACGCCCTAACTATGGCTACACCTTC
d_gene: NA; abundance: NA; v_gene: TRBV6-1; j_gene: TRBJ2-7; CDR3aa: CASREEPAGSSYEQYF; CDR3nt: TGTGCCAGCAGAGAAGAACCCGCCGGGAGCTCCTACGAGCAGTACTTC
d_gene: NA; abundance: NA; v_gene: TRBV20-1; j_gene: TRBJ2-5; CDR3aa: CSAGLETQYF; CDR3nt: TGCAGTGCTGGACTAGAGACCCAGTACTTC
d_gene: NA; abundance: NA; v_gene: TRBV4-3; j_gene: TRBJ1-4; CDR3aa: CASSRATNEKLFF; CDR3nt: TGCGCCAGCAGCCGAGCAACTAATGAAAAACTGTTTTTT
d_gene: TRBD1; abundance: NA; v_gene: TRBV4-1; j_gene: TRBJ1-2; CDR3aa: CASSLGTERNYGYTF; CDR3nt: TGCGCCAGCAGCCTTGGGACAGAGCGTAACTATGGCTACACCTTC
d_gene: TRBD1; abundance: NA; v_gene: TRBV7-2; j_gene: TRBJ2-3; CDR3aa: CASSAGQGSDTQYF; CDR3nt: TGTGCCAGCAGCGCGGGACAGGGGTCAGATACGCAGTATTTT
d_gene: NA; abundance: once; v_gene: TRBV6-1; j_gene: TRBJ1-4; CDR3aa: CASSDYGEAKLANEKLFF; CDR3nt: TGTGCCAGCAGTGACTATGGGGAAGCAAAGTTGGCTAATGAAAAACTGTTTTTT
d_gene: NA; abundance: once; v_gene: TRBV11-2; j_gene: TRBJ2-1; CDR3aa: CASSLAEGVHEQFF; CDR3nt: TGTGCCAGCAGCTTAGCGGAAGGGGTACATGAGCAGTTCTTC